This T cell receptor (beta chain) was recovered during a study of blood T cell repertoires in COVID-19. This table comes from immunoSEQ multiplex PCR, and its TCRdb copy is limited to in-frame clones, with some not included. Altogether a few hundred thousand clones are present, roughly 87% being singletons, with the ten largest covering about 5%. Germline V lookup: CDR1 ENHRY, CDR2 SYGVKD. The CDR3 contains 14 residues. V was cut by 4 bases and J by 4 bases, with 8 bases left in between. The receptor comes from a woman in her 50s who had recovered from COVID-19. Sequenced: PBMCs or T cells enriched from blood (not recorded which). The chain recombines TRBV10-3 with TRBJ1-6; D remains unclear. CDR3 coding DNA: TGTGCCATCAGTGCTGGGGAGTATAATTCACCCCTCCACTTT. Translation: CAISAGEYNSPLHF.